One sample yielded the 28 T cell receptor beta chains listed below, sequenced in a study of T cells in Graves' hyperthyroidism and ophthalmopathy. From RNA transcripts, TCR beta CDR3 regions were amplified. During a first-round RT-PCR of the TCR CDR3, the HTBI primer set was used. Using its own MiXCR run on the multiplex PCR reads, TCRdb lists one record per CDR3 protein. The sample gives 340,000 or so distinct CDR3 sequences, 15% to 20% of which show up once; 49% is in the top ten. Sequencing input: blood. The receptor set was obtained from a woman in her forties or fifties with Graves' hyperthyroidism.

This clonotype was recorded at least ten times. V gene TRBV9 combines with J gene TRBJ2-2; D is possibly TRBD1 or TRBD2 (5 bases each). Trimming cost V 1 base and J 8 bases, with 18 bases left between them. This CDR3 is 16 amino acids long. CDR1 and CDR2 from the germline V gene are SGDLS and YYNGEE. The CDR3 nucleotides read TGTGCCAGCAGCGTATCCTCGGGCTGGGGGTCTGGGGAGCTGTTTTTT. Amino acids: CASSVSSGWGSGELFF.

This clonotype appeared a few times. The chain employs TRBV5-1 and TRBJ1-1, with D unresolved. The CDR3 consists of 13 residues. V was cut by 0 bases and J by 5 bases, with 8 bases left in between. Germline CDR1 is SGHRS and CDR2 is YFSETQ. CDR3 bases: TGCGCCAGCAGCTTGGCCTCGGGGACTGAAGCTTTCTTT. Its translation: CASSLASGTEAFF.

CDR3 bases: TGTGCCAGCAGATCTAGAGGGGGCCCTGAAGCTTTCTTT. Translated, it gives CASRSRGGPEAFF. The chain employs TRBV6-1 and TRBJ1-1; TRBD1 matches 7 bases. There are 13 residues in the CDR3. Germline assignment: CDR1 MNHNS and CDR2 SASEGT. V trimming: 6 bases; J trimming: 6 bases; junction bases outside the gene matches: 7.

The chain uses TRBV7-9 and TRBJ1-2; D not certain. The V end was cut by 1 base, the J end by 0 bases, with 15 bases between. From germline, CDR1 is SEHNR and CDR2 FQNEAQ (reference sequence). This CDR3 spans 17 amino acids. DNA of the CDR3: TGTGCCAGCAGCTTAGGCCGAAGTGAGGGAACTAACTATGGCTACACCTTC. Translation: CASSLGRSEGTNYGYTF.

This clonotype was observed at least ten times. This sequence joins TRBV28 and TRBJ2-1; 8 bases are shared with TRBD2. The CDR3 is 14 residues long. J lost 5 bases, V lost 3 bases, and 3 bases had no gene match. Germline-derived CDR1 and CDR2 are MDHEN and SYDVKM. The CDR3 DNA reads TGTGCCAGCAGTTTGGCGGGAGGCGACAATGAGCAGTTCTTC. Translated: CASSLAGGDNEQFF.

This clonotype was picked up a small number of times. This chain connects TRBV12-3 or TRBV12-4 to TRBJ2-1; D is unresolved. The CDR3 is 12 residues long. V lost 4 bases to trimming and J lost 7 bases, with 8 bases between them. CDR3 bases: TGTGCCAGCAGTTCACGACGGAATGAGCAGTTCTTC. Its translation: CASSSRRNEQFF.

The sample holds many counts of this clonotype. Here the CDR3 reads CASSLKPRDTQYF. The DNA for the CDR3 is TGTGCCAGCAGCTTGAAACCTAGGGATACGCAGTATTTT. This chain uses TRBV11-2 with TRBJ2-3, with no clear D. The CDR3 contains 13 residues. Germline values: CDR1 SGHAT, CDR2 FQNNGV. V dropped 3 bases and J dropped 6 bases, with 10 bases sitting between them.

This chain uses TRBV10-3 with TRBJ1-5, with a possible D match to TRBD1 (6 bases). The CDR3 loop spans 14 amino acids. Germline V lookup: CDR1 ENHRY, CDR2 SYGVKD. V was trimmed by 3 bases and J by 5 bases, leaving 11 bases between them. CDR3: CAISDRGADQPQHF. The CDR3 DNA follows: TGTGCCATCAGTGATAGGGGGGCGGATCAGCCCCAGCATTTT.

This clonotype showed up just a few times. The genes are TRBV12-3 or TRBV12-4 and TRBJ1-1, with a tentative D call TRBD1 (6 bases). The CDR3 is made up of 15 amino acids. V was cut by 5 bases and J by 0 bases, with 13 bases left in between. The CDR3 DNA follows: TGTGCCAGCAGTCAACAGGGACTCATGAACACTGAAGCTTTCTTT. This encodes CASSQQGLMNTEAFF.

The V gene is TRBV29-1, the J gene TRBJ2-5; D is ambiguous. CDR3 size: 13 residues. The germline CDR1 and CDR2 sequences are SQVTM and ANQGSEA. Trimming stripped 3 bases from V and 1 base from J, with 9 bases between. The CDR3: CSVEGIIQETQYF. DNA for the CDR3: TGCAGCGTTGAGGGGATCATCCAAGAGACCCAGTACTTC.

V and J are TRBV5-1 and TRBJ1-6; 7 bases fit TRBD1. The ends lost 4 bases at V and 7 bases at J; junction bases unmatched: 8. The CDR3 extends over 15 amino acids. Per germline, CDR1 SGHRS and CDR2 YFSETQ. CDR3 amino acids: CASSETGTENSPLHF. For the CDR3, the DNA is TGCGCCAGCAGCGAAACCGGGACAGAGAATTCACCCCTCCACTTT.

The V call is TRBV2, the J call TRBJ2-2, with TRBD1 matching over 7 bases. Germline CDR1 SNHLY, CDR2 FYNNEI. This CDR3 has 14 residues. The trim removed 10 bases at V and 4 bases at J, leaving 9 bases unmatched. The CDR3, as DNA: TGTGCCACCGGACAGGTGGCAAGCACCGGGGAGCTGTTTTTT. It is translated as CATGQVASTGELFF.

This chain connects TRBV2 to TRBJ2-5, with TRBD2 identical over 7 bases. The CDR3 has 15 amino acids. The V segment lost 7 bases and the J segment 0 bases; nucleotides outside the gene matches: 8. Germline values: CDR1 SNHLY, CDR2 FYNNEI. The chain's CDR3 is CASKVDRGDQETQYF. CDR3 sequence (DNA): TGTGCCAGCAAGGTGGACCGGGGGGACCAAGAGACCCAGTACTTC.

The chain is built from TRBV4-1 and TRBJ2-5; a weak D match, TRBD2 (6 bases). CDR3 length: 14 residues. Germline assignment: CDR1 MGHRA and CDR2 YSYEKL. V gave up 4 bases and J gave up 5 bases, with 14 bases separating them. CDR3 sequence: CASSRVPGEETQYF. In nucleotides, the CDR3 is TGCGCCAGCAGCCGGGTACCGGGGGAGGAGACCCAGTACTTC.

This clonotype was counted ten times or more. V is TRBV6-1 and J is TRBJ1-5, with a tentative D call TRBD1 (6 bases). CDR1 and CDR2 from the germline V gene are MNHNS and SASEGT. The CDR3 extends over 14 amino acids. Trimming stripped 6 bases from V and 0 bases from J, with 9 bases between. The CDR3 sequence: CASRQGYSNQPQHF. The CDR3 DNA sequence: TGTGCCAGCAGACAGGGCTATAGCAATCAGCCCCAGCATTTT.

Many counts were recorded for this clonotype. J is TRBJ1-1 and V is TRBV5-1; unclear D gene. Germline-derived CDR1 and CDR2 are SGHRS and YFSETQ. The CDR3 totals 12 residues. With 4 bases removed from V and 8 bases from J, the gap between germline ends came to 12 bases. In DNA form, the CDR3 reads TGCGCCAGCAGCACCTCGACGGGGGAAGCTTTCTTT. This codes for CASSTSTGEAFF.

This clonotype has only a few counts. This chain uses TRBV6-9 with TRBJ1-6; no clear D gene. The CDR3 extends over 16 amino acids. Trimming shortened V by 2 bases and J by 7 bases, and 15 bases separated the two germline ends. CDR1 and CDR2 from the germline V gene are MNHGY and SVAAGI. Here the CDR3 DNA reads TGTGCCAGCAGTTATCTTGGCCCTCAAGGAAATTCACCCCTCCACTTT. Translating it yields CASSYLGPQGNSPLHF.

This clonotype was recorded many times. The chain's CDR3 is CASRGGRQQETQYF. CDR3 in DNA: TGTGCCAGCCGCGGGGGGAGACAGCAAGAGACCCAGTACTTC. The V and J genes are TRBV2 and TRBJ2-5; 8 nucleotides line up with TRBD2. The junction had 7 bases not matched to a gene; V was cut back by 8 bases and J by 2 bases. CDR3 length: 14 residues. Germline-derived CDR1 and CDR2 are SNHLY and FYNNEI.

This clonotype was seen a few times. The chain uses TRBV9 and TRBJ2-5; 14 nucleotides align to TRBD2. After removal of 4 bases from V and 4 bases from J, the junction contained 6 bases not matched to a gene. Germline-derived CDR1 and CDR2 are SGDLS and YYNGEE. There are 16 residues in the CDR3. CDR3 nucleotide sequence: TGTGCCAGCAGCCCAGGACTAGCGGGAGGAACAGAGACCCAGTACTTC. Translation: CASSPGLAGGTETQYF.

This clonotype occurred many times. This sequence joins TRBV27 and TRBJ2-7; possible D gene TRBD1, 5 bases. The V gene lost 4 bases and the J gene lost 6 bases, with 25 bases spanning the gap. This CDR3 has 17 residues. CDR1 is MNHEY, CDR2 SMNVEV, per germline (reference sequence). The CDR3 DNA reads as TGTGCCAGCAGTTGGGCTGGGATTGGGGCCCTTTACAGCGAGCAGTACTTC. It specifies CASSWAGIGALYSEQYF.

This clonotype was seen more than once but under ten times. The CDR3: CASSIGTGGKPQHF. CDR3 nucleotides: TGTGCCAGTAGTATAGGGACAGGGGGCAAACCCCAGCATTTT. The rearrangement links TRBV19 to TRBJ1-5; TRBD1 agrees at 11 bases. The germline gives CDR1 LNHDA, CDR2 SQIVND (reference sequence). This CDR3 comprises 14 residues. V dropped 1 base and J dropped 10; count of bases not matched to a gene: 3.

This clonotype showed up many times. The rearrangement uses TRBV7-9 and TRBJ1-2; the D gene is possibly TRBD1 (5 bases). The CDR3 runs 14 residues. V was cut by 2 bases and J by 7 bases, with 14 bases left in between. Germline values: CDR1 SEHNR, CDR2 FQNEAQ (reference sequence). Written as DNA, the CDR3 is TGTGCCAGCAGCTTACAGAGGGGATCGGGTGGCTACACCTTC. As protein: CASSLQRGSGGYTF.

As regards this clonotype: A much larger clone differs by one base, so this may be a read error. The CDR3 sequence is CASSYNDSSYGYTF. The CDR3 DNA sequence: TGTGCCAGCAGTTACAACGACAGTTCCTATGGCTACACCTTC. V and J are TRBV6-5 and TRBJ1-2; D is perhaps TRBD1 (5 bases). Germline V gene lookup returns CDR1 MNHEY and CDR2 SVGAGI. The ends were cut back, 2 bases at V and 4 bases at J, with 11 bases in the middle. The CDR3 is made up of 14 amino acids.

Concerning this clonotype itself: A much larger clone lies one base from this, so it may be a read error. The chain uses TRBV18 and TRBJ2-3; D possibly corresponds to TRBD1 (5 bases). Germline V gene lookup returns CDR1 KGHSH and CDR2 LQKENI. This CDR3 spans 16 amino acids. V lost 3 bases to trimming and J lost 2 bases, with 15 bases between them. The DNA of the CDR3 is TGTGCCAGCTCACCCTCCCGACAGCCTATCACAGATACGCAGTATTTT. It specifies CASSPSRQPITDTQYF. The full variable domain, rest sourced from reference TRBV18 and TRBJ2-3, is NAGVMQNPRHLVRRRGQEARLRCSPMKGHSHVYWYRQLPEEGLKFMVYLQKENIIDESGMPKERFSAEFPKEGPSILRIQQVVRGDSAAYFCASSPSRQPITDTQYFGPGTRLTVL.

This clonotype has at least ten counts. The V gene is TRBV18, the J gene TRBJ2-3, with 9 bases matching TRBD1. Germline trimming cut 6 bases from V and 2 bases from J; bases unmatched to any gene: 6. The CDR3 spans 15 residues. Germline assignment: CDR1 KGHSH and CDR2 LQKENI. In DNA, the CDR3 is TGTGCCAGCTCTCGAGGACAGGGGAACACAGATACGCAGTATTTT. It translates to CASSRGQGNTDTQYF.

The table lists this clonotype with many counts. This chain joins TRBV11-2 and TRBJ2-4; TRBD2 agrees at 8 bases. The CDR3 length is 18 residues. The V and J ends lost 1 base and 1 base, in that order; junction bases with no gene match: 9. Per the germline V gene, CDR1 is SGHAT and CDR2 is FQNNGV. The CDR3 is CASSLGRLASGAKNIQYF. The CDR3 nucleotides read TGTGCCAGCAGCTTAGGGAGGTTGGCTAGCGGGGCCAAAAACATTCAGTACTTC.

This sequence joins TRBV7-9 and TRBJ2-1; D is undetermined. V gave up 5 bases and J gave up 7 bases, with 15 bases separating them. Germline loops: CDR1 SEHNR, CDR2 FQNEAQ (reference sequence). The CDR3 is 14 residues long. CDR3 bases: TGTGCCAGCAGCCCGGGTCTCTCCGGAAATGAGCAGTTCTTC. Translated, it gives CASSPGLSGNEQFF. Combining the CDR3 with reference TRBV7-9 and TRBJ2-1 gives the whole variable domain DTGVSQNPRHKITKRGQNVTFRCDPISEHNRLYWYRQTLGQGPEFLTYFQNEAQLEKSRLLSDRFSAERPKGSFSTLEIQRTEQGDSAMYLCASSPGLSGNEQFFGPGTRLTVL.

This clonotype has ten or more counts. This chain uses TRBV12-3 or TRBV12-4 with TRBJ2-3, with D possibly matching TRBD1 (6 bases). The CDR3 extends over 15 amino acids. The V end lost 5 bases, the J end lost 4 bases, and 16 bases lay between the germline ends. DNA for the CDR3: TGTGCCAGCAGTGGACCTACAGGGTTGGCAGATACGCAGTATTTT. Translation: CASSGPTGLADTQYF.